What follows are 17 T cell receptor beta chains derived from one specimen sequenced in a study of glioma-infiltrating T cells. Using RNA template, CDR3s of TCR alpha and beta were amplified with iRepertoire arm-PCR. From the multiplex PCR reads, TCRdb called clonotypes with MiXCR, one entry per CDR3 protein. This sample has approximately 45,000 distinct CDR3 sequences, with 20% to 25% found just once. The sample comprised glioma tissue, nonneoplastic brain tissue, or PBMCs (not recorded which). The receptors here all came from a human donor with low-grade glioma or glioblastoma, undergoing nonglioma brain surgery, or in good health (not recorded which).

This clonotype appeared many times. This chain connects TRBV4-1 to TRBJ2-7, with a weak D call TRBD2 (6 bases). Germline loops: CDR1 MGHRA, CDR2 YSYEKL. Trimming took 0 bases from V and 3 from J, leaving 12 bases between them. This CDR3 has 15 amino acids. CDR3 amino acids: CASSQELEGFYEQYF. For the CDR3, the DNA is TGCGCCAGCAGCCAAGAGTTGGAGGGGTTCTACGAGCAGTACTTC.

This chain joins TRBV9 and TRBJ2-5; possibly TRBD2 for D (7 bases). The V end lost 4 bases, the J end lost 4 bases, and 14 bases lay between the germline ends. CDR3 length: 14 residues. Germline CDR1 reads SGDLS; CDR2 reads YYNGEE. In DNA, the CDR3 is TGTGCCAGCAGCCCCCGCGGGGGCGGAGAGACCCAGTACTTC. Its protein product is CASSPRGGGETQYF.

A word on this clonotype: It may be a read error: a sequence one base away is much more abundant. The chain combines TRBV18 with TRBJ1-2; D perhaps matches TRBD1 (6 bases). CDR1 and CDR2 from the germline V gene are KGHSH and LQKENI. The CDR3 has 13 amino acids. CDR3 region: CAGSPQAGDGYTF. DNA of the CDR3: TGTGCCGGCTCACCACAGGCAGGGGATGGCTACACCTTC.

The table lists this clonotype with many counts. This chain links TRBV4-1 with TRBJ2-5; TRBD1 matches at 9 bases. V dropped 1 base and J dropped 4; count of bases not matched to a gene: 4. Germline-derived CDR1 and CDR2 are MGHRA and YSYEKL. This CDR3 is built from 15 residues. Here the CDR3 DNA reads TGCGCCAGCAGCCAAGTCGGACAGGGGAGAGAGACCCAGTACTTC. Amino acid sequence: CASSQVGQGRETQYF.

This clonotype came up many times. This rearrangement joins TRBV20-1 to TRBJ1-1; 7 nucleotides match TRBD1. With 5 bases clipped from V and 4 bases from J, the junction kept 13 bases outside the gene matches. This CDR3 has 15 amino acids. Germline CDR1 DFQATT, CDR2 SNEGSKA (reference sequence). The CDR3 spells CSAYPEERGPTEAFF. Written as DNA, the CDR3 is TGCAGTGCTTACCCGGAGGAGAGGGGGCCCACTGAAGCTTTCTTT.

With regard to this clonotype: This may be a read error: a much more frequent sequence differs by one nucleotide. The chain recombines TRBV29-1 with TRBJ2-1, with unresolved D. The length of the CDR3 is 12 residues. V was pared by 1 base and J by 7 bases, with 8 bases between. Germline CDR1 SQVTM, CDR2 ANQGSEA. CDR3 loop: CSVEVKGNEQFF. In DNA, the CDR3 is TGCAGCGTTGAAGTAAAAGGTAATGAGCAGTTCTTC.

To note about this clonotype: The junction shows a germline mismatch at one end, possibly a read error. This rearrangement joins TRBV2 to TRBJ1-2; D unresolved. CDR3 size: 11 residues. CDR1 is SNHLY, CDR2 FYNNEI, per germline. CDR3: CASGLRNGCTF. The CDR3 coding sequence is TGTGCCAGCGGCCTCAGAAATGGCTGCACCTTC.

This clonotype came up many times. The rearrangement links TRBV19 to TRBJ2-3; 11 bases line up with TRBD2. After removal of 5 bases from V and 4 bases from J, the junction contained 5 bases not matched to a gene. From germline, CDR1 is LNHDA and CDR2 SQIVND (reference sequence). This CDR3 comprises 15 residues. The CDR3 coding sequence is TGTGCCAGTAGTGTAGCGGGGGGGCCCGCAGATACGCAGTATTTT. It yields the protein CASSVAGGPADTQYF.

The table lists this clonotype with many counts. The J gene is TRBJ2-1, the V gene TRBV12-5, with D possibly being TRBD1 (6 bases). This CDR3 is 13 amino acids long. Trimming pared 2 bases from V and 7 bases from J, leaving 9 bases between. Germline V gene data show CDR1 as LGHNT and CDR2 as FRNRAP. CDR3: CASGLSGVNEQFF. The DNA for the CDR3 is TGTGCTAGTGGTTTGTCAGGGGTTAATGAGCAGTTCTTC.

There are a few counts of this clonotype. This chain joins TRBV5-1 and TRBJ2-1, with D perhaps matching TRBD2 (5 bases). This CDR3 is 17 amino acids long. Trimming removed 5 bases from V and 4 bases from J, with 22 bases in between. Germline CDR1 SGHRS, CDR2 YFSETQ. CDR3 protein: CASRWLATQTGYNEQFF. The CDR3 DNA sequence: TGCGCCAGCAGATGGTTAGCGACCCAAACGGGTTACAATGAGCAGTTCTTC.

This clonotype has at least ten counts. The rearrangement uses TRBV12-3 or TRBV12-4 and TRBJ2-7; no clear D. This CDR3 spans 11 amino acids. The ends were cut back, 3 bases at V and 6 bases at J, with 6 bases in the middle. The CDR3 nucleotides read TGTGCCAGCAGTTTCACGGGCGAGCAGTACTTC. Protein product: CASSFTGEQYF.

By its share, this clonotype is medium-sized. The chain recombines TRBV6-1 with TRBJ1-1; D is unclear. Germline V gives CDR1 MNHNS, CDR2 SASEGT. The CDR3 is 14 amino acids. The V and J ends lost 7 bases and 0 bases respectively, with 12 bases between them. The CDR3 DNA reads TGTGCCAGCATACAGACCCAAATGAACACTGAAGCTTTCTTT. Protein: CASIQTQMNTEAFF.

This clonotype was observed many times. The chain links TRBV28 to TRBJ2-7; weak D call: TRBD2 (5 bases). V lost 3 bases and J 3 bases, leaving 12 bases between the germline ends. CDR3 length equals 14 residues. CDR1 and CDR2 (germline): MDHEN, SYDVKM. The CDR3 sequence: CASSLSPGSYEQYV. In nucleotides, the CDR3 is TGTGCCAGCAGTTTGAGCCCGGGAAGCTACGAGCAGTACGTC.

Note on this clonotype: Being one base from a much bigger clone, this may be a read error. The J gene is TRBJ2-1, the V gene TRBV4-1; no firm D call. The length of the CDR3 is 12 residues. The V gene lost 4 bases and the J gene lost 8 bases, with 9 bases spanning the gap. In germline, CDR1 is MGHRA, CDR2 YSYEKL. The CDR3 here is CASSPSMDEQFF. CDR3 in DNA: TGCGCCAGCAGCCCCTCTATGGATGAGCAGTTCTTC.

This clonotype was detected ten times or more. This chain uses TRBV12-3 or TRBV12-4 with TRBJ2-2; 8 nucleotides line up with TRBD2. V shed 7 bases and J 5 bases; nucleotides not matched to a gene: 12. This CDR3 has 16 amino acids. The CDR3 is CASNREGVGWTGELFF. The CDR3 coding sequence is TGTGCCAGCAACCGGGAGGGGGTAGGATGGACCGGGGAGCTGTTTTTT.

This clonotype was picked up many times. The chain carries TRBV7-2 and TRBJ2-4, with TRBD1 as a possible D gene (5 bases). Germline V CDR1 and CDR2: SGHTA, FQGNSA. The CDR3 consists of 14 residues. The V end was cut by 4 bases, the J end by 1 base, with 8 bases between. The CDR3 here is CASSSAGAKNIQYF. For the CDR3, the DNA is TGTGCCAGCAGCTCCGCAGGGGCCAAAAACATTCAGTACTTC.

This clonotype has at least ten counts. This rearrangement joins TRBV2 to TRBJ1-5, with 9 bases that match TRBD1. From germline, CDR1 is SNHLY and CDR2 FYNNEI. The junction had 8 bases not matched to a gene; V was cut back by 8 bases and J by 3 bases. The CDR3 contains 15 residues. The CDR3 spells CASQGQGTLNQPQHF. The CDR3 bases are TGTGCCAGCCAAGGACAGGGGACTCTCAATCAGCCCCAGCATTTT.